The sequence of this T cell receptor (beta chain) was determined in a study of T-cell reconstitution after alpha-beta-depleted transplantation in children (dated by TCRdb to 2015 to 2016). With respect to the entire study: Using TCR repertoire profiling, the study quantitatively followed how T-cell immune reconstitution unfolded in children after TCRalphabeta/CD19-depleted allogeneic hematopoietic cell transplantation. Beyond this particular receptor, the publication reports: The apparently early recovery of alphabetaT-cell counts about two months after transplant reportedly depended on only several hundred rapidly expanded clones that came from non-depleted graft cells. Over the following months the frequencies of hyperexpanded clones went down, and after one year T-cell counts and TCRbeta diversity were mostly credited to newly produced T cells. In some patients, high TCRbeta diversity at day 60 was attributed to recipient T cells and intrathymic progenitors that had survived conditioning.

The library was generated by PCR. TCRdb records Illumina HiSeq 2500 as the sequencer. To normalize quantification of the TCRbeta repertoire, the TCR libraries were built with molecular barcoding that relied on unique molecular identifiers. TCRdb reprocessed the public reads (quality trimming at Q25 with fastp, clone calling with MiXCR) and kept in-frame beta chains. Here each entry gathers all rows of one CDR3 protein and keeps the most common genes and DNA. The sample table shows around 420,000 distinct CDR3 sequences, and roughly 17% are seen once. The ten largest clones take up 25% to 30% of the sample. The treatment or condition tag for this specimen amounts to: allogeneic hematopoietic cell transplantation with graft depleted of TCRalphabeta T cells and CD19 B cells. The transplant recipients were children given TCRalphabeta/CD19-depleted allogeneic hematopoietic cell grafts. The cysteine opens and the phenylalanine closes a CDR3 of 16 amino acids. The CDR3 DNA has 48 bases and is translated from base 1. CDR1 and CDR2 (MNHEY, SMNVEV) derive from the germline V gene (reference sequence). The germline V and J ends show losses of 2 bases and 4 bases respectively, and no gene match explains 6 bases of the junction.

The table lists this clonotype with many counts. This clone's antigen is unknown. Base quality data are lacking; no much larger clone is found one base away. The sequences come from PBMCs, mostly from graft donor cells, collected 360 days after TCRalphabeta/CD19-depleted stem cell transplant. This TCR derives from a boy less than two years old who had a stem cell transplant for Wiskott-Aldrich syndrome, so the T cells may come from the graft donor. The rearranged chain carries TRBV27 and TRBJ2-1, with 9 junctional bases fitting TRBD2. Here the CDR3 is given as CASSLPTSGFYNEQFF. The nucleotide sequence reads as follows: TGTGCCAGCAGTTTACCGACTAGCGGATTTTACAATGAGCAGTTCTTC.